The next 15 T cell receptor beta chains were all read from a single sample in a study of blood T cell repertoires in COVID-19. Sequenced by immunoSEQ multiplex PCR; TCRdb stores in-frame clones only, minus some. The sample yields 150,000 to 200,000 clones, around 90% seen once. The sample was peripheral blood. Every receptor here comes from a man between 50 and 59 years old with acute or convalescent COVID-19.

This chain connects TRBV14 to TRBJ1-2, with a possible D match to TRBD1 (5 bases). CDR1 is SGHDN and CDR2 is FVKESK in the germline V gene. V shed 4 bases and J shed 0 bases, with 9 bases lying between them. This CDR3 comprises 14 residues. In DNA form, the CDR3 reads TGTGCCAGCAGCCCGACAGCCTCTAACTATGGCTACACCTTC. This encodes CASSPTASNYGYTF.

The J gene is TRBJ1-2, the V gene TRBV9; tentative D call: TRBD1 (6 bases). Germline V gene sequence: CDR1 SGDLS, CDR2 YYNGEE. The V end lost 7 bases, the J end lost 6 bases, and 16 bases lay between the germline ends. The length of the CDR3 is 13 residues. For the CDR3, the DNA is TGTGCCAGCGGTTTAGGGGGGGATAATGGCTACACCTTC. Protein sequence: CASGLGGDNGYTF. Combining the CDR3 with reference TRBV9 and TRBJ1-2 gives the whole variable domain DSGVTQTPKHLITATGQRVTLRCSPRSGDLSVYWYQQSLDQGLQFLIQYYNGEERAKGNILERFSAQQFPDLHSELNLSSLELGDSALYFCASGLGGDNGYTFGSGTRLTVV.

The chain links TRBV7-2 to TRBJ1-1; a weak D match, TRBD1 (6 bases). The CDR3 sequence is 16 residues long. Trimming took off 4 bases at V and 2 bases at J, with 17 bases between the two ends. Germline V gives CDR1 SGHTA, CDR2 FQGNSA. The CDR3 loop reads CASSSPGTGGNTEAFF. The DNA of the CDR3 is TGTGCCAGCAGCTCGCCGGGCACGGGGGGCAACACTGAAGCTTTCTTT.

The sample holds a few counts of this clone. The chain recombines TRBV7-9 with TRBJ1-4; D is unresolved. V lost 7 bases, J lost 5 bases, and 14 bases lay in between. Germline V lookup: CDR1 SEHNR, CDR2 FQNEAQ (reference sequence). The CDR3 is made up of 14 amino acids. The CDR3 nucleotides are TGTGCCAGCACTGCCGGGAGAGAGAATGAAAAACTGTTTTTT. Protein: CASTAGRENEKLFF.

The gene calls are TRBV10-3 and TRBJ1-2, with 9 bases lining up with TRBD1. This CDR3 spans 16 amino acids. CDR1 is ENHRY and CDR2 is SYGVKD in the germline V gene. V shed 6 bases, J shed 8 bases, and the junction held 16 bases outside the gene matches. CDR3 amino acids: CAISRDRESDVWGYTF. The CDR3 nucleotides are TGTGCCATCAGCCGGGACAGGGAATCGGATGTGTGGGGCTACACCTTC.

The genes are TRBV12-3 or TRBV12-4 and TRBJ2-1; TRBD1 matches 8 bases. V gave up 6 bases and J gave up 10 bases; unmatched junction bases: 2. The CDR3 sequence is 11 residues long. The CDR3 sequence: CASRRQGEQFF. DNA of the CDR3: TGTGCCAGCAGACGACAGGGGGAGCAGTTCTTC.

The V gene is TRBV6-2 or TRBV6-3, the J gene TRBJ2-4, with D unresolved. V was shortened by 5 bases and J by 1 base, with 24 bases between the two germline ends. The CDR3 contains 19 residues. Germline CDR1 reads MNHEY; CDR2 reads SVGEGT. CDR3 sequence: CASSRYEVKRRSAKNIQYF. The CDR3 DNA sequence: TGTGCCAGCAGTAGGTACGAGGTTAAGCGACGGTCGGCCAAAAACATTCAGTACTTC.

The V call is TRBV2, the J call TRBJ1-3; 10 positions match TRBD1. The J segment lost 4 bases and the V segment lost 5 bases, leaving 8 bases of the junction unmatched. Germline loops: CDR1 SNHLY, CDR2 FYNNEI. The CDR3 length is 16 residues. Written as DNA, the CDR3 is TGTGCCAGCAGTAAAGACAGGGGGCGTACCGGAAACACCATATATTTT. This translates into CASSKDRGRTGNTIYF. The full variable domain, its missing parts supplied by reference TRBV2 and TRBJ1-3, is EPEVTQTPSHQVTQMGQEVILRCVPISNHLYFYWYRQILGQKVEFLVSFYNNEISEKSEIFDDQFSVERPDGSNFTLKIRSTKLEDSAMYFCASSKDRGRTGNTIYFGEGSWLTVV.

The chain is built from TRBV27 and TRBJ1-6; TRBD1 agrees at 8 bases. CDR3 size: 14 residues. The V and J ends lost 2 bases and 10 bases, in that order; junction bases with no gene match: 4. Germline lookup yields CDR1 MNHEY and CDR2 SMNVEV (reference sequence). The CDR3 DNA reads as TGTGCCAGCAGTTTAGGACAGGGTTACTCACCCCTCCACTTT. This sequence encodes CASSLGQGYSPLHF.

The gene calls are TRBV2 and TRBJ1-1; D is unresolved. Germline CDR1 reads SNHLY; CDR2 reads FYNNEI. V lost 3 bases to trimming and J lost 0 bases, with 5 bases between them. CDR3 length equals 13 residues. CDR3 bases: TGTGCCAGCAGTGACAACATGAACACTGAAGCTTTCTTT. Its translation: CASSDNMNTEAFF.

The chain recombines TRBV7-8 with TRBJ1-5; D is perhaps TRBD1 (5 bases). Germline loops: CDR1 SGHVS, CDR2 FQNEAQ. V dropped 1 base and J dropped 6 bases, with 13 bases sitting between them. CDR3 length: 15 residues. The CDR3 DNA follows: TGTGCCAGCAGCTTAGGGACATCCGTCCTTCAGCCCCAGCATTTT. As protein: CASSLGTSVLQPQHF.

The chain links TRBV7-3 to TRBJ2-1; tentatively, D is TRBD2 (5 bases). Germline V CDR1 and CDR2: SGHTA, FQGTGA. This CDR3 is 13 amino acids long. Trimming pared 4 bases from V and 6 bases from J, leaving 10 bases between. This chain's CDR3 is CASSWRARNEQFF. Here the CDR3 DNA reads TGTGCCAGCAGCTGGCGGGCCCGCAATGAGCAGTTCTTC.

This rearrangement joins TRBV7-6 to TRBJ2-3; D perhaps matches TRBD1 (6 bases). Germline loops: CDR1 SGHVS, CDR2 FNYEAQ. V lost 1 base, J lost 6 bases, and 8 bases lay in between. This CDR3 is 13 amino acids long. In DNA form, the CDR3 reads TGTGCCAGCAGCTTAGAGGGGGAGGATACGCAGTATTTT. Amino acids: CASSLEGEDTQYF.

The chain has TRBV27 and TRBJ2-7; D perhaps matches TRBD2 (6 bases). Germline CDR1 MNHEY, CDR2 SMNVEV (reference sequence). This CDR3 has 13 residues. Trimming pared 2 bases from V and 3 bases from J, leaving 8 bases between. CDR3 residues: CASSLRRGYEQYV. The CDR3 DNA reads TGTGCCAGCAGTTTACGGCGGGGCTACGAGCAGTACGTC.

V gene TRBV19 combines with J gene TRBJ2-2; D unclear. The CDR3 sequence is 14 residues long. Germline assignment: CDR1 LNHDA and CDR2 SQIVND (reference sequence). Trimming took 4 bases from V and 8 from J, leaving 14 bases between them. CDR3 nucleotide sequence: TGTGCCAGTAGTAAAAACCCCGGGTCGGGGGAGCTGTTTTTT. Encoded protein: CASSKNPGSGELFF.